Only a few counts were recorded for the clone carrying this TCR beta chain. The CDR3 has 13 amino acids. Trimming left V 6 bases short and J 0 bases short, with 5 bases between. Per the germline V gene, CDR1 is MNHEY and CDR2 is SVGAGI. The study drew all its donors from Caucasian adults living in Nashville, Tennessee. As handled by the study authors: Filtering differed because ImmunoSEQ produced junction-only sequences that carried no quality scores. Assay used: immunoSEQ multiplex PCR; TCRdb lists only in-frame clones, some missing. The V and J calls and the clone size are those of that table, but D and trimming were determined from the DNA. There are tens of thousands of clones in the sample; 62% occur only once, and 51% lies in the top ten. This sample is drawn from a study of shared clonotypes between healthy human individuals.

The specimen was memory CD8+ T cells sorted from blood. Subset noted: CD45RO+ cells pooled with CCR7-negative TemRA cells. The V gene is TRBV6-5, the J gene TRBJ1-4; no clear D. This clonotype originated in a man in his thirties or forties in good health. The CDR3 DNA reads TGTGCCAGCAGAGACGCAACTAATGAAAAACTGTTTTTT. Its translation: CASRDATNEKLFF.